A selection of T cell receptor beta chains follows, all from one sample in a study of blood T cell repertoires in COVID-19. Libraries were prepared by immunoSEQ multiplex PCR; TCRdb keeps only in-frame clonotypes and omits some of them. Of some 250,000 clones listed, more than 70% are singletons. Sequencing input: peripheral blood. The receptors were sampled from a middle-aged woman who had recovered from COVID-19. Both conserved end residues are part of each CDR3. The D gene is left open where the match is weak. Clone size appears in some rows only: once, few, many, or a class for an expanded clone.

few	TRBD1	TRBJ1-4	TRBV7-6	CASSLEGAGNEKLFF	TGTGCCAGCAGCTTAGAGGGGGCTGGTAATGAAAAACTGTTTTTT
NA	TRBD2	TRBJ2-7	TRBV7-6	CASSLAASGDEQYF	TGTGCCAGCAGCTTAGCGGCTAGCGGCGACGAGCAGTACTTC
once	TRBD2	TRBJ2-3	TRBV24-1	CATSDPPGGPLGDTQYF	TGTGCCACCAGTGATCCTCCGGGGGGGCCGCTTGGGGATACGCAGTATTTT
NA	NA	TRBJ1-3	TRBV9	CASSVRQEGNTIYF	TGTGCCAGCAGCGTACGACAGGAAGGGAACACCATATATTTT
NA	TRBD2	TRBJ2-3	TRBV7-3	CASSLSGGRGDTQYF	TGTGCCAGCAGCTTAAGTGGCGGGAGGGGAGATACGCAGTATTTT
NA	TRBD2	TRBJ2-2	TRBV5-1	CASSSSGSRTGELFF	TGCGCCAGCAGCTCGAGCGGGAGTCGGACCGGGGAGCTGTTTTTT
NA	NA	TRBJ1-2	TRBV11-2	CASSHPLGDYGYTF	TGTGCCAGCAGCCACCCCCTCGGGGACTATGGCTACACCTTC
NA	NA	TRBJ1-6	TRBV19	CASSIGTGINSPLHF	TGTGCCAGTAGTATAGGCACAGGGATTAATTCACCCCTCCACTTT
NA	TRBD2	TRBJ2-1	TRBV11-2	CASSLVGGVDEQFF	TGTGCCAGCAGCTTAGTGGGAGGGGTAGATGAGCAGTTCTTC
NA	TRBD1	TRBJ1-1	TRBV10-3	CAISEGTGAKNTEAFF	TGTGCCATCAGTGAGGGGACAGGGGCCAAGAACACTGAAGCTTTCTTT
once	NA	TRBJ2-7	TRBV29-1	CSVEDQGRRGQYF	TGCAGCGTTGAAGATCAGGGGCGTAGGGGGCAGTACTTC
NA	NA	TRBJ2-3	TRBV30	CAWRLGRGTDTQYF	TGTGCCTGGCGACTAGGCAGGGGCACAGATACGCAGTATTTT
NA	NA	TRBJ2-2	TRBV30	CAWGGGLTNTGELFF	TGTGCCTGGGGCGGTGGGCTGACGAACACCGGGGAGCTGTTTTTT
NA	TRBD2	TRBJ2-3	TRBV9	CASTWGGSPTDTQYF	TGTGCCAGCACCTGGGGGGGAAGCCCCACAGATACGCAGTATTTT
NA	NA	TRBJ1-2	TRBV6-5	CASRKGGNDYGYTF	TGTGCCAGCAGAAAGGGGGGGAATGACTATGGCTACACCTTC
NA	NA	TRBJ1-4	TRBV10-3	CAISASGPGMEKLFF	TGTGCCATCAGTGCCAGTGGGCCAGGGATGGAAAAACTGTTTTTT
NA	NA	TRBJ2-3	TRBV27	CASRGGDTQYF	TGTGCCAGCAGGGGGGGAGATACGCAGTATTTT
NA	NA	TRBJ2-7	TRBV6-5	CASSPSGGSYEQYF	TGTGCCAGCAGTCCATCTGGAGGGAGCTACGAGCAGTACTTC
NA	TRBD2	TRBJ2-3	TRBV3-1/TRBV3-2	CASSPGGADTQYF	TGTGCCAGCAGCCCGGGGGGTGCAGATACGCAGTATTTT
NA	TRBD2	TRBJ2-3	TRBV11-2	CASRGLAGPTDTQYF	TGTGCCAGCAGGGGACTAGCGGGGCCCACAGATACGCAGTATTTT
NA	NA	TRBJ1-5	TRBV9	CASSPRDGGVQPQHF	TGTGCCAGCAGTCCCCGGGACGGAGGGGTTCAGCCCCAGCATTTT
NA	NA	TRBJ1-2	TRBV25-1	CASSGPGANYGYTF	TGTGCCAGCAGTGGCCCGGGAGCCAACTATGGCTACACCTTC
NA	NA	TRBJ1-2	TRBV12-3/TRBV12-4	CASSEATGYGYTF	TGTGCCAGCAGCGAGGCAACAGGCTATGGCTACACCTTC
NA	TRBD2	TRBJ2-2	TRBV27	CASTPGTSGRRGGAGELFF	TGTGCCAGCACCCCAGGGACTAGCGGGAGACGCGGGGGTGCCGGGGAGCTGTTTTTT
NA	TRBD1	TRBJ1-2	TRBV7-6	CASSLLRTGGNYGYTF	TGTGCCAGCAGCTTGCTAAGGACAGGGGGCAACTATGGCTACACCTTC
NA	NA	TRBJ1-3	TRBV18	CASSPILQGSGNTIYF	TGTGCCAGCTCACCCATCTTACAGGGTTCTGGAAACACCATATATTTT
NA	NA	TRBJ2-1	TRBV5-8	CASSLGLAPNNEQFF	TGTGCCAGCAGCTTGGGGCTAGCGCCCAACAATGAGCAGTTCTTC
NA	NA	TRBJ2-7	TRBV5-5	CASTLGVGRHQTYEQYF	TGTGCCAGCACCTTGGGGGTGGGCAGGCACCAAACCTACGAGCAGTACTTC
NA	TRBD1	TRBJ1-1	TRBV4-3	CASSQLPGQGNTEAFF	TGCGCCAGCAGCCAACTCCCCGGACAGGGGAACACTGAAGCTTTCTTT
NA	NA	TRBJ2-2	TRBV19	CASSPGMGRSNGELFF	TGTGCCAGTAGTCCCGGTATGGGGCGGAGTAACGGGGAGCTGTTTTTT
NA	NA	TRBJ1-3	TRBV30	CAWSVGASGAGNTIYF	TGTGCCTGGAGTGTAGGGGCGTCAGGGGCTGGAAACACCATATATTTT
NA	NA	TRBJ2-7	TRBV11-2	CASSLDTYEQYF	TGTGCCAGCAGCTTAGATACCTACGAGCAGTACTTC
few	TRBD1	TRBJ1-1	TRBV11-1	CASSPTQGAAAFF	TGTGCCAGCAGCCCAACCCAGGGGGCGGCGGCTTTCTTT
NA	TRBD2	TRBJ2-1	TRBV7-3	CASSPGLAGLYNEQFF	TGTGCCAGCAGCCCGGGACTAGCGGGGCTCTACAATGAGCAGTTCTTC
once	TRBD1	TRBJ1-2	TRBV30	CACHKAGQGAFGYTF	TGTGCCTGCCACAAGGCGGGACAGGGGGCTTTTGGCTACACCTTC
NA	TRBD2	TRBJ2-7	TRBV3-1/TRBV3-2	CASSPRGGLSYEQYF	TGTGCCAGCAGCCCCCGGGGGGGGCTCTCCTACGAGCAGTACTTC